The rows below give T cell receptor beta chains drawn from one sample of a study of blood T cells in healthy people across ages. One entry per CDR3 protein, called by TCRdb with MiXCR from the 5' RACE reads. The top ten hold around 3% of the sample, which has around 780,000 distinct CDR3 sequences, 20% to 30% seen once. This sample was shared with a second study, whose subject was T cells of mothers and their children.

The sequenced material came from blood. These receptors were obtained from a boy aged 5-17 years in good health. Each CDR3 is given with its conserved first and last residue. The D gene is left open where the match is weak. A clone size is listed for some rows: how often the clone was seen (once, few, many), or a class if it is expanded.

CDR3aa: CAAGSGGVQETQYF; CDR3nt: TGTGCCGCGGGGAGCGGGGGAGTACAAGAGACCCAGTACTTC; v_gene: TRBV10-3; abundance: NA; j_gene: TRBJ2-5; len: 14; d_gene: TRBD2
CDR3aa: CASSLSRPGGRSGANVLTF; CDR3nt: TGTGCCAGCAGCTTATCGAGGCCAGGGGGGCGGTCTGGGGCCAACGTCCTGACTTTC; v_gene: TRBV7-9; abundance: NA; j_gene: TRBJ2-6; len: 19; d_gene: NA
CDR3aa: CASTGPTNYGYTF; CDR3nt: TGCGCCAGCACGGGACCGACTAACTATGGCTACACCTTC; v_gene: TRBV5-1; abundance: NA; j_gene: TRBJ1-2; len: 13; d_gene: NA
CDR3aa: CANSLSKYEQYF; CDR3nt: TGTGCCAACAGTTTATCCAAGTACGAGCAGTACTTC; v_gene: TRBV28; abundance: NA; j_gene: TRBJ2-7; len: 12; d_gene: NA
CDR3aa: CSVAYRGGETQYF; CDR3nt: TGCAGCGTTGCTTATCGGGGCGGGGAGACCCAGTACTTC; v_gene: TRBV29-1; abundance: NA; j_gene: TRBJ2-5; len: 13; d_gene: NA
CDR3aa: CASSQRTTHQETQYF; CDR3nt: TGTGCCAGCAGCCAGAGGACCACACACCAAGAGACCCAGTACTTC; v_gene: TRBV14; abundance: NA; j_gene: TRBJ2-5; len: 15; d_gene: NA
CDR3aa: CASSRLSPTANYGYTF; CDR3nt: TGTGCCAGCAGCCGCCTAAGCCCGACAGCAAACTATGGCTACACCTTC; v_gene: TRBV6-2/TRBV6-3; abundance: NA; j_gene: TRBJ1-2; len: 16; d_gene: NA
CDR3aa: CASSFVAVETQYF; CDR3nt: TGTGCCAGCAGCTTTGTGGCAGTCGAGACCCAGTACTTC; v_gene: TRBV5-6; abundance: few; j_gene: TRBJ2-5; len: 13; d_gene: NA
CDR3aa: CSAGVSGGYEQYF; CDR3nt: TGCAGTGCGGGGGTAAGCGGGGGCTACGAGCAGTACTTC; v_gene: TRBV20-1; abundance: many; j_gene: TRBJ2-7; len: 13; d_gene: TRBD2
CDR3aa: CATSDFGQISTDTQYF; CDR3nt: TGTGCCACCAGTGATTTTGGGCAGATTAGCACAGATACGCAGTATTTT; v_gene: TRBV24-1; abundance: NA; j_gene: TRBJ2-3; len: 16; d_gene: NA
CDR3aa: CASSPSLGTTTWEQFF; CDR3nt: TGTGCCAGCAGCCCATCTCTCGGGACTACCACCTGGGAGCAGTTCTTC; v_gene: TRBV7-9; abundance: few; j_gene: TRBJ2-1; len: 16; d_gene: TRBD2
CDR3aa: CASGRAGTDTQYF; CDR3nt: TGCGCCAGTGGGCGGGCCGGGACAGATACGCAGTATTTT; v_gene: TRBV5-1; abundance: few; j_gene: TRBJ2-3; len: 13; d_gene: NA
CDR3aa: CSVEYRVHEQYF; CDR3nt: TGCAGCGTTGAATACAGGGTCCACGAGCAGTACTTC; v_gene: TRBV29-1; abundance: few; j_gene: TRBJ2-7; len: 12; d_gene: NA
CDR3aa: CASSPLEGEMDTEAFF; CDR3nt: TGCGCCAGCAGTCCTTTAGAGGGCGAGATGGACACTGAAGCTTTCTTT; v_gene: TRBV4-1; abundance: few; j_gene: TRBJ1-1; len: 16; d_gene: NA
CDR3aa: CAVRGNEQFF; CDR3nt: TGTGCTGTTAGGGGAAATGAGCAGTTCTTC; v_gene: TRBV12-3/TRBV12-4; abundance: NA; j_gene: TRBJ2-1; len: 10; d_gene: NA
CDR3aa: CASSPLDRIGANALTF; CDR3nt: TGTGCCAGCAGCCCGCTGGACAGGATTGGGGCCAACGCCCTGACTTTC; v_gene: TRBV5-6; abundance: few; j_gene: TRBJ2-6; len: 16; d_gene: TRBD1
CDR3aa: CASSLGTGGEEAFF; CDR3nt: TGTGCCAGCAGTTTAGGGACAGGGGGTGAGGAAGCTTTCTTT; v_gene: TRBV28; abundance: NA; j_gene: TRBJ1-1; len: 14; d_gene: TRBD1
CDR3aa: CAISDRRDRSSYNEQFF; CDR3nt: TGTGCCATCAGTGATCGACGGGACCGTAGCTCCTACAATGAGCAGTTCTTC; v_gene: TRBV10-3; abundance: NA; j_gene: TRBJ2-1; len: 17; d_gene: NA
CDR3aa: CASSIQSSGETQYF; CDR3nt: TGTGCCAGTAGTATCCAGTCCTCGGGGGAGACCCAGTACTTC; v_gene: TRBV19; abundance: NA; j_gene: TRBJ2-5; len: 14; d_gene: NA
CDR3aa: CASSLRGGSTEAFF; CDR3nt: TGTGCCAGCAGCTTACGAGGGGGAAGCACTGAAGCTTTCTTT; v_gene: TRBV13; abundance: NA; j_gene: TRBJ1-1; len: 14; d_gene: NA
CDR3aa: CASSELIRSSYEQYF; CDR3nt: TGTGCCAGCAGTGAATTAATTAGGAGCTCCTACGAGCAGTACTTC; v_gene: TRBV2; abundance: few; j_gene: TRBJ2-7; len: 15; d_gene: NA
CDR3aa: CASSGRDRETGANVLTF; CDR3nt: TGTGCCAGCAGTGGTAGGGACAGGGAAACCGGGGCCAACGTCCTGACTTTC; v_gene: TRBV2; abundance: NA; j_gene: TRBJ2-6; len: 17; d_gene: TRBD1
CDR3aa: CASRAEGGTDTQYF; CDR3nt: TGTGCCTCCCGAGCTGAGGGTGGCACAGATACGCAGTATTTT; v_gene: TRBV10-3; abundance: few; j_gene: TRBJ2-3; len: 14; d_gene: NA
CDR3aa: CASSDREAETQYF; CDR3nt: TGTGCCAGCAGTGATAGGGAGGCGGAGACCCAGTACTTC; v_gene: TRBV2; abundance: few; j_gene: TRBJ2-5; len: 13; d_gene: NA
CDR3aa: CASGLVRGGPDSNQPQHF; CDR3nt: TGTGCTAGTGGTTTGGTACGTGGGGGGCCGGATAGCAATCAGCCCCAGCATTTT; v_gene: TRBV12-5; abundance: few; j_gene: TRBJ1-5; len: 18; d_gene: NA
CDR3aa: CASSWGDRGLPSQETQYF; CDR3nt: TGCGCCAGCAGCTGGGGGGACAGGGGGCTACCTAGTCAAGAGACCCAGTACTTC; v_gene: TRBV5-1; abundance: NA; j_gene: TRBJ2-5; len: 18; d_gene: TRBD1
CDR3aa: CASSHLRLTRETGELFF; CDR3nt: TGTGCCAGCAGCCACTTGAGACTTACTCGAGAGACCGGGGAGCTGTTTTTT; v_gene: TRBV13; abundance: NA; j_gene: TRBJ2-2; len: 17; d_gene: NA
CDR3aa: CAWRGLTSEETQYF; CDR3nt: TGTGCCTGGAGAGGTCTCACCAGCGAAGAGACCCAGTACTTC; v_gene: TRBV30; abundance: NA; j_gene: TRBJ2-5; len: 14; d_gene: NA
CDR3aa: CASSPSSGIYQETQYF; CDR3nt: TGTGCCAGCAGCCCGTCTAGCGGAATTTACCAAGAGACCCAGTACTTC; v_gene: TRBV9; abundance: few; j_gene: TRBJ2-5; len: 16; d_gene: TRBD2